Shown below are 25 T cell receptor beta chains from a single sample sequenced in a study of cytomegalovirus exposure and HLA in healthy donors. Both 60 Vbeta primers and 13 Jbeta primers went into the PCR. Only in-frame clones appear in the TCRdb table, and some are missing; sequencing was by immunoSEQ multiplex PCR. This sample yields roughly 200,000 clones, of which 75% to 85% are seen a single time; 13% to 15% belongs to the top ten. The sample taken for sequencing was PBMCs. Every receptor here comes from a woman in her 30s in good health and CMV-seropositive.

The chain carries TRBV9 and TRBJ2-5; a possible D gene is TRBD1 (5 bases). V lost 0 bases and J lost 1, with 10 bases in between. This CDR3 has 15 amino acids. Per the germline V gene, CDR1 is SGDLS and CDR2 is YYNGEE. CDR3: CASSVALRGQETQYF. The DNA for the CDR3 is TGTGCCAGCAGCGTAGCTTTAAGGGGCCAAGAGACCCAGTACTTC.

This sequence joins TRBV30 and TRBJ2-6, with a tentative D call TRBD1 (6 bases). V dropped 3 bases and J dropped 0 bases, with 18 bases sitting between them. The CDR3 runs to 18 residues. Germline CDR1 GTSNPN, CDR2 SVGIG (reference sequence). In nucleotides, the CDR3 is TGTGCCTGGAGGGCCACCCGGGACACCTACTCTGGGGCCAACGTCCTGACTTTC. Translating gives CAWRATRDTYSGANVLTF.

On this clone itself: The same CDR3 also results from other DNA sequences found in this sample. CDR3 protein: CAWSGGPREKLFF. CDR3 bases: TGTGCCTGGAGTGGAGGCCCACGGGAAAAACTGTTTTTT. This sequence joins TRBV30 and TRBJ1-4; D ambiguous. The V gene lost 1 base and the J gene lost 8 bases, with 11 bases spanning the gap. The germline CDR1 and CDR2 sequences are GTSNPN and SVGIG (reference sequence). This CDR3 is built from 13 residues.

The chain is built from TRBV6-6 and TRBJ2-5, with a weak D call TRBD1 (6 bases). The J call may be in error: the DNA end matches TRBJ2-7 better. This CDR3 spans 15 amino acids. Per the germline V gene, CDR1 is MNHNY and CDR2 is SVGAGI (reference sequence). CDR3 residues: CASSGGQISSYEQYF. In nucleotides, the CDR3 is TGTGCCAGCAGCGGCGGACAGATAAGCTCCTACGAGCAGTACTTC.

The V call is TRBV28, the J call TRBJ1-4; D unresolved. Germline V lookup: CDR1 MDHEN, CDR2 SYDVKM. V dropped 6 bases and J dropped 6 bases, with 8 bases sitting between them. The CDR3 length is 12 residues. The CDR3 region is CASRADDEKLFF. In DNA, the CDR3 is TGTGCCAGCAGGGCGGATGATGAAAAACTGTTTTTT.

The chain has TRBV7-9 and TRBJ2-7, with D uncertain. V was shortened by 4 bases and J by 5 bases, with 9 bases between the two germline ends. The CDR3 spans 12 residues. Germline CDR1 SEHNR, CDR2 FQNEAQ (reference sequence). This CDR3 is CASSSRGNEQYF. The CDR3 DNA reads TGTGCCAGCAGCTCTCGAGGAAACGAGCAGTACTTC. Complete variable domain (other parts from reference TRBV7-9 and TRBJ2-7): DTGVSQNPRHKITKRGQNVTFRCDPISEHNRLYWYRQTLGQGPEFLTYFQNEAQLEKSRLLSDRFSAERPKGSFSTLEIQRTEQGDSAMYLCASSSRGNEQYFGPGTRLTVT.

The V gene is TRBV7-9, the J gene TRBJ2-1; 10 nucleotides align to TRBD2. The junction had 10 bases not matched to a gene; V was cut back by 5 bases and J by 0 bases. CDR3 length equals 18 residues. Germline values: CDR1 SEHNR, CDR2 FQNEAQ (reference sequence). The CDR3 DNA is TGTGCCAGCAGCCTCCAAGCGGGAGGGTCAGGCTCCTACAATGAGCAGTTCTTC. It yields the protein CASSLQAGGSGSYNEQFF.

This clone appeared once. The chain joins TRBV28 to TRBJ2-7, with 7 bases matching TRBD2. The trim removed 3 bases at V and 6 bases at J, leaving 8 bases unmatched. Germline CDR1 MDHEN, CDR2 SYDVKM. CDR3 size: 14 residues. The CDR3 here is CASSFAGARLEQYF. The CDR3, as DNA: TGTGCCAGCAGTTTCGCGGGAGCCCGTCTCGAGCAGTACTTC.

The gene calls are TRBV9 and TRBJ2-2, with 7 bases that match TRBD1. V shed 5 bases and J 3 bases; nucleotides not matched to a gene: 7. The CDR3 has 15 amino acids. Germline V gives CDR1 SGDLS, CDR2 YYNGEE. The CDR3 protein is CASRPRTGDTGELFF. In DNA, the CDR3 is TGTGCCAGCAGACCACGCACAGGGGACACCGGGGAGCTGTTTTTT.

The CDR3 is CASGLTADSGNTIYF. Written as DNA, the CDR3 is TGTGCTAGTGGTTTGACTGCCGACTCTGGAAACACCATATATTTT. The chain joins TRBV12-5 to TRBJ1-3; D ambiguous. This CDR3 is 15 amino acids long. Trimming shortened V by 2 bases and J by 0 bases, and 8 bases separated the two germline ends. The V gene's germline CDR1 is LGHNT and CDR2 FRNRAP.

The chain is built from TRBV11-3 and TRBJ2-7, with D tentatively TRBD1 (6 bases). Trimming took 4 bases from V and 3 from J, leaving 16 bases between them. The CDR3 is made up of 15 amino acids. CDR1 SGHNT and CDR2 YENEEA come from the germline V gene. The CDR3 here is CASSSIGQSHYEQYF. The CDR3 coding sequence is TGTGCCAGCAGCTCCATCGGACAGTCCCACTACGAGCAGTACTTC. Full variable domain (outside the CDR3, taken from reference TRBV11-3 and TRBJ2-7): EAGVVQSPRYKIIEKKQPVAFWCNPISGHNTLYWYLQNLGQGPELLIRYENEEAVDDSQLPKDRFSAERLKGVDSTLKIQPAELGDSAVYLCASSSIGQSHYEQYFGPGTRLTVT.

A single count supports this clone. The chain recombines TRBV9 with TRBJ2-3; a weak D match, TRBD1 (5 bases). CDR3 length equals 16 residues. The germline V gene has CDR1 SGDLS and CDR2 YYNGEE. With 6 bases removed from V and 0 bases from J, the gap between germline ends came to 17 bases. CDR3 region: CASIKLGDPSTDTQYF. DNA of the CDR3: TGTGCCAGCATCAAGCTAGGGGATCCTAGCACAGATACGCAGTATTTT.

The chain combines TRBV29-1 with TRBJ2-3; D is possibly TRBD1 (6 bases). This CDR3 is 13 amino acids long. The germline CDR1 and CDR2 sequences are SQVTM and ANQGSEA. Trimming took 4 bases from V and 1 from J, leaving 9 bases between them. The CDR3 DNA sequence: TGCAGCGTTGGGGACACGGGCACAGATACGCAGTATTTT. Its protein is CSVGDTGTDTQYF.

This chain uses TRBV7-9 with TRBJ2-3; TRBD1 matches 7 bases. This CDR3 comprises 14 residues. Looked up from germline, CDR1 is SEHNR and CDR2 is FQNEAQ (reference sequence). V was clipped by 0 bases and J by 6 bases; unmatched bases: 3. As DNA, the CDR3 is TGTGCCAGCAGCTTAGCGAGGGACAGTGATACGCAGTATTTT. This translates into CASSLARDSDTQYF.

The chain uses TRBV4-2 and TRBJ2-7; 7 bases map to TRBD1. CDR3 size: 15 residues. CDR1 and CDR2 (germline): LGHNA, YNFKEQ. V shed 0 bases, J shed 4 bases, and the junction held 6 bases outside the gene matches. DNA for the CDR3: TGTGCCAGCAGCCAAGATAGGGGCAGGGGGTACGAGCAGTACTTC. Protein: CASSQDRGRGYEQYF.

This sequence joins TRBV5-6 and TRBJ2-5, with D tentatively TRBD2 (5 bases). Germline V gene lookup returns CDR1 SGHDT and CDR2 YYEEEE. Trimming took off 0 bases at V and 3 bases at J, with 9 bases between the two ends. The CDR3 has 14 amino acids. CDR3 residues: CASSLVGREETQYF. Written as DNA, the CDR3 is TGTGCCAGCAGCTTGGTCGGGCGGGAAGAGACCCAGTACTTC.

This clone appeared a single time. This chain joins TRBV28 and TRBJ2-7; D is possibly TRBD2 (6 bases). This CDR3 contains 14 residues. Trimming removed 7 bases at V and 7 bases at J, with 20 bases between. The germline V gene has CDR1 MDHEN and CDR2 SYDVKM. DNA for the CDR3: TGTGCCAGCAATGAGCGGACTACTACGGGGGAGCAGTACTTC. Its translation: CASNERTTTGEQYF.

V is TRBV5-1 and J is TRBJ2-1, with D possibly TRBD2 on 7 matching bases. The CDR3 totals 15 residues. Deletions cut 6 bases from V and 9 bases from J, with 22 bases between. Germline lookup yields CDR1 SGHRS and CDR2 YFSETQ. Written as DNA, the CDR3 is TGCGCCAGCACTTCGGGGGGCCAGCTGGGCGGTGAGCAGTTCTTC. Amino acids: CASTSGGQLGGEQFF.

The chain joins TRBV7-9 to TRBJ1-1; 10 nucleotides match TRBD1. The V segment lost 3 bases and the J segment 1 base; nucleotides outside the gene matches: 8. Germline V gives CDR1 SEHNR, CDR2 FQNEAQ (reference sequence). The CDR3 is 17 amino acids. DNA of the CDR3: TGTGCCAGCAGCTTCCCCGGTAGGGACAGGGGGAACACTGAAGCTTTCTTT. It encodes CASSFPGRDRGNTEAFF.

The gene calls are TRBV9 and TRBJ1-6; D remains ambiguous. V was trimmed by 0 bases and J by 6 bases, leaving 13 bases between them. Germline V gives CDR1 SGDLS, CDR2 YYNGEE. The CDR3 loop spans 16 amino acids. For the CDR3, the DNA is TGTGCCAGCAGCGTAGCTGGGAGGGATCCTAATTCACCCCTCCACTTT. The encoded protein is CASSVAGRDPNSPLHF. Based on the CDR3 plus reference TRBV9 and TRBJ1-6, the full variable domain is DSGVTQTPKHLITATGQRVTLRCSPRSGDLSVYWYQQSLDQGLQFLIQYYNGEERAKGNILERFSAQQFPDLHSELNLSSLELGDSALYFCASSVAGRDPNSPLHFGNGTRLTVT.

The chain employs TRBV6-1 and TRBJ1-6; 7 bases are a match to TRBD1. The germline CDR1 and CDR2 sequences are MNHNS and SASEGT. The trim removed 4 bases at V and 5 bases at J, leaving 5 bases unmatched. The CDR3 has 15 amino acids. In nucleotides, the CDR3 is TGTGCCAGCAGTGCCCGACAGGGACATAATTCACCCCTCCACTTT. Its translation is CASSARQGHNSPLHF.

The chain uses TRBV6-6 and TRBJ1-5, with TRBD1 identical over 8 bases. V lost 6 bases to trimming and J lost 5 bases; unmatched junction nucleotides: 9. Germline V gives CDR1 MNHNY, CDR2 SVGAGI (reference sequence). CDR3 size: 15 residues. In DNA, the CDR3 is TGTGCCAGCAGCCAAGGACAGGGTTCTCATCAGCCCCAGCATTTT. As protein: CASSQGQGSHQPQHF.

This chain connects TRBV6-1 to TRBJ1-5, with D unresolved. Trimming took off 5 bases at V and 6 bases at J, with 14 bases between the two ends. CDR1 and CDR2 (germline): MNHNS, SASEGT. This CDR3 contains 14 residues. Here the CDR3 DNA reads TGTGCCAGCAGTAATAAGAGGGAGGGTCAGCCCCAGCATTTT. This codes for CASSNKREGQPQHF.

V gene TRBV2 combines with J gene TRBJ2-7; TRBD1 might be the D (6 bases). CDR3 length equals 14 residues. CDR1 SNHLY and CDR2 FYNNEI come from the germline V gene. Trimming took off 4 bases at V and 2 bases at J, with 12 bases between the two ends. In nucleotides, the CDR3 is TGTGCCAGCAGTGTAGGACAGCCTCCCTACGAGCAGTACTTC. Amino acids: CASSVGQPPYEQYF. The variable domain in full, completed from reference TRBV2 and TRBJ2-7, reads EPEVTQTPSHQVTQMGQEVILRCVPISNHLYFYWYRQILGQKVEFLVSFYNNEISEKSEIFDDQFSVERPDGSNFTLKIRSTKLEDSAMYFCASSVGQPPYEQYFGPGTRLTVT.

The rearrangement joins TRBV11-2 to TRBJ2-5, with D unresolved. V was pared by 0 bases and J by 0 bases, with 17 bases between. The CDR3 spans 18 residues. Germline lookup yields CDR1 SGHAT and CDR2 FQNNGV. CDR3 nucleotides: TGTGCCAGCAGCTTAGATATTTGGGCAGAACCGTACCAAGAGACCCAGTACTTC. This codes for CASSLDIWAEPYQETQYF.